The 20 T cell receptor beta chains presented below share a single source sample, sequenced in a study of T cell repertoires in cytomegalovirus infection. Each CDR3 protein gets one entry after TCRdb re-called the reads with MiXCR. The sample yields fewer than 300,000 distinct CDR3 sequences, around 25% seen once. The material sequenced was PBMCs. These receptors all stem from a human donor in good health (CMV status not recorded). Some clones in this sample may be carry-over from other donors' samples.

This clonotype was seen a few times. The V gene is TRBV6-5, the J gene TRBJ1-3; D is ambiguous. The germline V gene encodes CDR1 MNHEY and CDR2 SVGAGI. V shed 1 base and J shed 1 base, with 14 bases lying between them. The CDR3 totals 17 residues. The DNA for the CDR3 is TGTGCCAGCAGTTACTTGCCGGTGGGGTCGTCTGGAAACACCATATATTTT. It yields the protein CASSYLPVGSSGNTIYF.

This clonotype was counted between two and nine times. The J gene is TRBJ2-3, the V gene TRBV11-2; tentatively, D is TRBD1 (5 bases). Trimming took 5 bases from V and 2 from J, leaving 14 bases between them. Germline CDR1 is SGHAT and CDR2 is FQNNGV. This CDR3 is 15 amino acids long. The CDR3 nucleotides read TGTGCCAGCAGCACCTGGACGGACAACACAGATACGCAGTATTTT. The encoded protein is CASSTWTDNTDTQYF.

This clonotype has ten or more counts. The gene calls are TRBV10-1 and TRBJ2-3, with 9 bases aligning to TRBD2. V dropped 5 bases and J dropped 6; count of bases not matched to a gene: 12. Germline CDR1 and CDR2: WNHNN and SYGVQD (reference sequence). CDR3 length: 16 residues. The CDR3 nucleotides read TGCGCCAGCAGTACAGGGGATAGCGGGAGCCCTGATACGCAGTATTTT. Translated, it gives CASSTGDSGSPDTQYF.

This clonotype was recorded many times. The chain links TRBV7-2 to TRBJ1-2; D not certain. The CDR3 has 13 residues. V lost 1 base and J lost 4, with 7 bases in between. CDR1 SGHTA and CDR2 FQGNSA come from the germline V gene. The CDR3 DNA is TGTGCCAGCAGCTTAGGTTTTGTCTATGGCTACACCTTC. Amino acid sequence: CASSLGFVYGYTF.

This clonotype was recorded a few times. This chain joins TRBV28 and TRBJ2-1, with no clear D. This CDR3 is built from 13 residues. With 6 bases removed from V and 5 bases from J, the gap between germline ends came to 11 bases. Germline V gives CDR1 MDHEN, CDR2 SYDVKM. The CDR3 reads CASSPRPDNEQFF. The CDR3 DNA is TGTGCCAGCAGCCCCCGCCCCGACAATGAGCAGTTCTTC.

This clonotype has just a few counts. This chain uses TRBV29-1 with TRBJ2-5; no definite D call. This CDR3 region has 13 residues. V was pared by 3 bases and J by 2 bases, with 10 bases between. Germline CDR1 is SQVTM and CDR2 is ANQGSEA. The CDR3 region is CSVESAVQETQYF. CDR3 bases: TGCAGCGTTGAGTCGGCCGTACAAGAGACCCAGTACTTC.

The sample holds a few counts of this clonotype. The J gene is TRBJ2-1, the V gene TRBV5-6, with 10 positions matching TRBD2. The CDR3 runs 15 residues. J was trimmed by 9 bases and V by 3 bases; bases with no gene match: 9. Germline CDR1 SGHDT, CDR2 YYEEEE. DNA of the CDR3: TGTGCCAGCAGCTGGGCTAGCGGGAGTGGTAGTGAGCAGTTCTTC. Protein product: CASSWASGSGSEQFF. Full variable domain (rest looked up from reference TRBV5-6 and TRBJ2-1): DAGVTQSPTHLIKTRGQQVTLRCSPKSGHDTVSWYQQALGQGPQFIFQYYEEEERQRGNFPDRFSGHQFPNYSSELNVNALLLGDSALYLCASSWASGSGSEQFFGPGTRLTVL.

The rearrangement uses TRBV29-1 and TRBJ1-4, with D perhaps matching TRBD1 (6 bases). CDR3 length: 13 residues. Germline-derived CDR1 and CDR2 are SQVTM and ANQGSEA. V lost 6 bases and J 8 bases, leaving 16 bases between the germline ends. The CDR3 nucleotides read TGCAGCGTGGGGGCTTGGGGGGTAGAAAAACTGTTTTTT. Its protein is CSVGAWGVEKLFF.

This clonotype was seen a handful of times. The chain combines TRBV29-1 with TRBJ1-2; 9 bases line up with TRBD1. V was pared by 5 bases and J by 10 bases, with 5 bases of the junction left unmatched. CDR1 is SQVTM, CDR2 ANQGSEA, per germline. This CDR3 is built from 11 residues. The CDR3, as DNA: TGCAGCGTTTCCGGGACAGGGATCTACACCTTC. Its translation: CSVSGTGIYTF.

In nucleotides, the CDR3 is TGTGCCAGCAGCTTAGAGGGTCGCCCCACAGATACGCAGTATTTT. Encoded protein: CASSLEGRPTDTQYF. The chain carries TRBV7-2 and TRBJ2-3; unclear D gene. CDR3 length equals 15 residues. The V gene's germline CDR1 is SGHTA and CDR2 FQGNSA. Trimming pared 1 base from V and 2 bases from J, leaving 10 bases between.

The rearrangement uses TRBV14 and TRBJ2-1; maybe TRBD1 (5 bases). V lost 3 bases, J lost 2 bases, and 11 bases lay in between. Germline V gives CDR1 SGHDN, CDR2 FVKESK. This CDR3 spans 15 amino acids. The CDR3 region has the DNA TGTGCCAGCAGCCAGGGGCTACCCACCTACAATGAGCAGTTCTTC. As protein: CASSQGLPTYNEQFF.

The chain joins TRBV5-1 to TRBJ2-2; D tentatively reads TRBD1 or TRBD2 (5 bases each). The V gene lost 5 bases and the J gene lost 4 bases, with 12 bases spanning the gap. The germline V gene has CDR1 SGHRS and CDR2 YFSETQ. The CDR3 is 14 amino acids. CDR3 sequence: CASREGPGTGELFF. The CDR3, as DNA: TGCGCCAGCAGAGAGGGACCAGGCACCGGGGAGCTGTTTTTT.

The sample holds a few counts of this clonotype. This chain joins TRBV24-1 and TRBJ2-4, with 9 bases matching TRBD1. Losses at the gene ends were 2 bases for V and 7 bases for J; bases not matched to a gene: 5. Germline assignment: CDR1 KGHDR and CDR2 SFDVKD. This CDR3 has 15 residues. The DNA of the CDR3 is TGTGCCACCAGTGATTCGGGACAGGGCCCGAACATTCAGTACTTC. This codes for CATSDSGQGPNIQYF.

The V gene is TRBV4-3, the J gene TRBJ1-5; D unclear. Trimming stripped 0 bases from V and 4 bases from J, with 10 bases between. Germline V gives CDR1 LGHNA, CDR2 YSLEER. This CDR3 comprises 15 residues. CDR3 DNA sequence: TGCGCCAGCAGCCAAGAGATAAGGGTTAATCAGCCCCAGCATTTT. Translated: CASSQEIRVNQPQHF.

The chain is built from TRBV11-2 and TRBJ1-3; no clear D gene. The V gene's germline CDR1 is SGHAT and CDR2 FQNNGV. Trimming shortened V by 2 bases and J by 0 bases, and 8 bases separated the two germline ends. This CDR3 region has 15 residues. The CDR3 region has the DNA TGTGCCAGCAGCTTATTTGGGGACTCTGGAAACACCATATATTTT. It encodes CASSLFGDSGNTIYF.

V is TRBV27 and J is TRBJ1-6; 9 nucleotides match TRBD1. V trimming: 6 bases; J trimming: 9 bases; junction bases outside the gene matches: 15. The CDR3 contains 17 residues. CDR1 MNHEY and CDR2 SMNVEV come from the germline V gene (reference sequence). The CDR3 protein is CASRSRNWGQGVSPLHF. CDR3 DNA: TGTGCCAGCAGATCCCGAAATTGGGGACAGGGTGTTTCACCCCTCCACTTT.

The chain has TRBV7-8 and TRBJ2-1; the match to TRBD1 covers 9 bases. From germline, CDR1 is SGHVS and CDR2 FQNEAQ. The CDR3 loop spans 16 amino acids. The ends lost 5 bases at V and 0 bases at J; junction bases unmatched: 5. Here the CDR3 DNA reads TGTGCCAGCAGCCCCGGACAGGGGAGCTCCTACAATGAGCAGTTCTTC. Residues: CASSPGQGSSYNEQFF. The full variable domain, with the rest looked up from reference TRBV7-8 and TRBJ2-1, is GAGVSQSPRYKVAKRGQDVALRCDPISGHVSLFWYQQALGQGPEFLTYFQNEAQLDKSGLPSDRFFAERPEGSVSTLKIQRTQQEDSAVYLCASSPGQGSSYNEQFFGPGTRLTVL.

Only a few counts were recorded for this clonotype. The chain carries TRBV27 and TRBJ2-3; 7 nucleotides match TRBD2. Germline V gene sequence: CDR1 MNHEY, CDR2 SMNVEV (reference sequence). The CDR3 spans 14 residues. The trim removed 5 bases at V and 1 base at J, leaving 3 bases unmatched. CDR3 sequence reads: CASSPAGGTDTQYF. The CDR3, as DNA: TGTGCCAGCAGTCCCGCGGGGGGCACAGATACGCAGTATTTT.

V is TRBV3-1 and J is TRBJ2-2; 9 nucleotides match TRBD1. V lost 2 bases and J lost 3; bases outside the gene matches: 4. Per the germline V gene, CDR1 is LGHDT and CDR2 is YNNKEL (reference sequence). The CDR3 covers 16 residues. The CDR3 bases are TGTGCCAGCAGCCAATTCTACAGGGGGCACACCGGGGAGCTGTTTTTT. This translates into CASSQFYRGHTGELFF.

CDR3 region: CASSEYREAADPYEQYF. In nucleotides, the CDR3 is TGTGCCAGCAGTGAATACAGGGAGGCAGCTGACCCCTACGAGCAGTACTTC. J is TRBJ2-7 and V is TRBV25-1; D perhaps matches TRBD2 (6 bases). Germline V gene lookup returns CDR1 MGHDK and CDR2 SYGVNS. The CDR3 has 17 residues. Trimming pared 0 bases from V and 2 bases from J, leaving 17 bases between.